This T cell receptor (beta chain) was sequenced during a study of human T cells and chemical hapten exposure. V shed 6 bases, J shed 3 bases, and the junction held 8 bases outside the gene matches. The CDR3 covers 14 residues. In germline, CDR1 is DFQATT, CDR2 SNEGSKA (reference sequence). From the 5' RACE reads, TCRdb called clonotypes with MiXCR, one entry per CDR3 protein. The sample consists of 110,000 or so distinct CDR3 sequences, approximately 19% of them appearing once. From whole blood left unfractionated, total RNA was extracted. The rearrangement uses TRBV20-1 and TRBJ2-1; 7 bases are a match to TRBD2. This clonotype was obtained from a human donor in good health. This CDR3 reads CSAISSGVYNEQFF. CDR3 bases: TGCAGTGCCATCTCTAGCGGCGTCTACAATGAGCAGTTCTTC.